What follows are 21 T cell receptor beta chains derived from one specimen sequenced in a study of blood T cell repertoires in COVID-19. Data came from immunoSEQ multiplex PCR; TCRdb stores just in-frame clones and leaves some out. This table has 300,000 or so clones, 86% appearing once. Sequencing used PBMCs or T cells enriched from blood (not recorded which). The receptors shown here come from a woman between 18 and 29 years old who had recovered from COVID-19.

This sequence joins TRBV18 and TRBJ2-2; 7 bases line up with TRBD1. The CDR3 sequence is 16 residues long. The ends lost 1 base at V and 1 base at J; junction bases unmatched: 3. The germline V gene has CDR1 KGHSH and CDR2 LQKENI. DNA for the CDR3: TGTGCCAGCTCACCACTAACAGGGGTGAACACCGGGGAGCTGTTTTTT. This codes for CASSPLTGVNTGELFF.

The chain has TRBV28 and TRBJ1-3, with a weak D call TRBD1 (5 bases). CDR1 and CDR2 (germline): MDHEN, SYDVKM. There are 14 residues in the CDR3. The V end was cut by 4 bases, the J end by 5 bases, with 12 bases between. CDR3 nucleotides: TGTGCCAGCAGTTACCAGGGCGGGAGAAACACCATATATTTT. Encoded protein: CASSYQGGRNTIYF.

The CDR3 is CAISESDRGGDTQYF. In DNA, the CDR3 is TGTGCCATCAGTGAGTCGGACAGGGGAGGGGATACGCAGTATTTT. The rearrangement joins TRBV10-3 to TRBJ2-3; 9 bases are a match to TRBD1. The trim removed 0 bases at V and 6 bases at J, leaving 4 bases unmatched. The germline V gene encodes CDR1 ENHRY and CDR2 SYGVKD. The CDR3 covers 15 residues.

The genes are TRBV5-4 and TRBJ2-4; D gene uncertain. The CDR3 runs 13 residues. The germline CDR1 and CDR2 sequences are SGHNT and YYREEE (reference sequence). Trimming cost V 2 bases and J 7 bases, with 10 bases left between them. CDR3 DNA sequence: TGTGCCAGCAGCTTTGAGACGGGTAACATTCAGTACTTC. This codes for CASSFETGNIQYF.

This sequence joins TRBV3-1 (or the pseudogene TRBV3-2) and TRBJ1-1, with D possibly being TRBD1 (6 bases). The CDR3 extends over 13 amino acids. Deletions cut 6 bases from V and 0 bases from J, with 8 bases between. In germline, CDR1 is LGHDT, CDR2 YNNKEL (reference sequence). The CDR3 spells CASRRGMNTEAFF. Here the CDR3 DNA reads TGTGCCAGCAGGAGGGGGATGAACACTGAAGCTTTCTTT.

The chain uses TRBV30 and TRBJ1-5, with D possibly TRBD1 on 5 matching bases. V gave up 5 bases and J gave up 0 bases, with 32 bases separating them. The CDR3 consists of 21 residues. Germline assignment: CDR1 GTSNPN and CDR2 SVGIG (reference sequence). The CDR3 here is CAWWHGVQEDSLPLSNQPQHF. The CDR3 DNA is TGTGCCTGGTGGCATGGGGTCCAGGAAGACAGTCTGCCACTTAGCAATCAGCCCCAGCATTTT. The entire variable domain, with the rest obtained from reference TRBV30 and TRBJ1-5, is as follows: SQTIHQWPATLVQPVGSPLSLECTVEGTSNPNLYWYRQAAGRGLQLLFYSVGIGQISSEVPQNLSASRPQDRQFILSSKKLLLSDSGFYLCAWWHGVQEDSLPLSNQPQHFGDGTRLSIL.

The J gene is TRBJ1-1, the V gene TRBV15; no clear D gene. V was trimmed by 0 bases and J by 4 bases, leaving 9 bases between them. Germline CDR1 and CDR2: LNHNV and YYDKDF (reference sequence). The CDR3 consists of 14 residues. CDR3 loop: CATSRDRGITEAFF. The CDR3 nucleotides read TGTGCCACCAGCAGAGATCGGGGTATCACTGAAGCTTTCTTT.

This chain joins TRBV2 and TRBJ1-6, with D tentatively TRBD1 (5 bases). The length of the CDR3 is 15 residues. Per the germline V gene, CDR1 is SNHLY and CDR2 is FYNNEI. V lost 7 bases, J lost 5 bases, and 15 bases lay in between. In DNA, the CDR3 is TGTGCCAGCAAGGGGTCGACAGCAAATAATTCACCCCTCCACTTT. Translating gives CASKGSTANNSPLHF.

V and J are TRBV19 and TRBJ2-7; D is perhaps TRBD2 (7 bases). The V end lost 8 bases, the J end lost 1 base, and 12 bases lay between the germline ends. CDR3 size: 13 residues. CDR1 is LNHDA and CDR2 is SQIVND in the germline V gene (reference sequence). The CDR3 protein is CASGEGESYEQYF. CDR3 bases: TGTGCCAGTGGGGAGGGGGAATCCTACGAGCAGTACTTC.

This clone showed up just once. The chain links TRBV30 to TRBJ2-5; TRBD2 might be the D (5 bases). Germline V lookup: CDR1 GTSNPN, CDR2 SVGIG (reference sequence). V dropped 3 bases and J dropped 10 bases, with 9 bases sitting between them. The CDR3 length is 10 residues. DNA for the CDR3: TGTGCCTGGAGCGGACTCCTCCAGTACTTC. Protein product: CAWSGLLQYF.

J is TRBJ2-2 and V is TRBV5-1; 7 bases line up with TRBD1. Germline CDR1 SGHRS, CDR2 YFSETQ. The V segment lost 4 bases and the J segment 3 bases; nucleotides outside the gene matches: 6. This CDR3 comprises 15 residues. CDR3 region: CASSPQGPYTGELFF. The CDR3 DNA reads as TGCGCCAGCAGCCCACAGGGGCCATACACCGGGGAGCTGTTTTTT.

The CDR3 protein is CASSSGYREGHEQYF. Here the CDR3 DNA reads TGTGCCAGCAGCTCCGGGTACCGGGAGGGCCACGAGCAGTACTTC. J is TRBJ2-7 and V is TRBV7-9; 8 bases are a match to TRBD2. Germline V gives CDR1 SEHNR, CDR2 FQNEAQ (reference sequence). The length of the CDR3 is 15 residues. The V segment lost 4 bases and the J segment 5 bases; nucleotides outside the gene matches: 10.

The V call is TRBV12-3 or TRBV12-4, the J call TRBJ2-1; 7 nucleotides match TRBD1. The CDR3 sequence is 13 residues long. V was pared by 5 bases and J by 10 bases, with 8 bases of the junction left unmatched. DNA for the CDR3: TGTGCCAGCAGTCCAACAGGGGAGAGAGAGCAGTTCTTC. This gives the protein CASSPTGEREQFF.

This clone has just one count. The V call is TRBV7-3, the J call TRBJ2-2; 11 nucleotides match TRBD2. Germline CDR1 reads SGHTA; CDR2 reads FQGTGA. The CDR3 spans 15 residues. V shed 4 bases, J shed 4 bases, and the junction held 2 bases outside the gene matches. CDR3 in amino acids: CASSSGLAGTGELFF. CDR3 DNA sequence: TGTGCCAGCAGCTCCGGACTAGCGGGCACCGGGGAGCTGTTTTTT.

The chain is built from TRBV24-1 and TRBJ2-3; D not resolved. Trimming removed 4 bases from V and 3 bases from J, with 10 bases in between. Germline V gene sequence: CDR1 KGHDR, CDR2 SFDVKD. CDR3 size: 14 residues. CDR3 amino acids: CATSDLWQTDTQYF. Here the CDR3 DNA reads TGTGCCACCAGTGACCTCTGGCAGACAGATACGCAGTATTTT.

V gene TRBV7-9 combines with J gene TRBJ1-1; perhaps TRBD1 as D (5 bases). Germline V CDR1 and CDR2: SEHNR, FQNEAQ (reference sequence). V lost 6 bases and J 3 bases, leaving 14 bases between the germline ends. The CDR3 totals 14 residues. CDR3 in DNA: TGTGCCAGCAGAACTCGGGGGGGATACACTGAAGCTTTCTTT. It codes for CASRTRGGYTEAFF. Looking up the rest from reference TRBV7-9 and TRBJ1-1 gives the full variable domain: DTGVSQNPRHKITKRGQNVTFRCDPISEHNRLYWYRQTLGQGPEFLTYFQNEAQLEKSRLLSDRFSAERPKGSFSTLEIQRTEQGDSAMYLCASRTRGGYTEAFFGQGTRLTVV.

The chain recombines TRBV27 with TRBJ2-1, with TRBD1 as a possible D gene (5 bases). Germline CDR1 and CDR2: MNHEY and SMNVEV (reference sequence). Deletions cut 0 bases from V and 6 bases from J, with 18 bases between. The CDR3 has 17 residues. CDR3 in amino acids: CASSLSLQDGFTNEQFF. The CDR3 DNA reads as TGTGCCAGCAGTTTATCTCTACAGGACGGGTTTACCAATGAGCAGTTCTTC.

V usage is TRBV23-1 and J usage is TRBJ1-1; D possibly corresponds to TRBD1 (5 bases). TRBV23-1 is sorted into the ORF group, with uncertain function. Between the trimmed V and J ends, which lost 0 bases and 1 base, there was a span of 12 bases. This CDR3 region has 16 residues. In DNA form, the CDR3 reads TGCGCCAGCAGTCAATCGAGGTCGCAGGGGAACACTGAAGCTTTCTTT. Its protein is CASSQSRSQGNTEAFF.

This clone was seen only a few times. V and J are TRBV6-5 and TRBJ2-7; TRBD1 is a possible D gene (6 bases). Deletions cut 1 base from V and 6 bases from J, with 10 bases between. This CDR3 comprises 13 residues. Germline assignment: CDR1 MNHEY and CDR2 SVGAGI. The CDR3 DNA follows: TGTGCCAGCAGTTACTTCGACAGGCCCGAGCAGTACTTC. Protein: CASSYFDRPEQYF.

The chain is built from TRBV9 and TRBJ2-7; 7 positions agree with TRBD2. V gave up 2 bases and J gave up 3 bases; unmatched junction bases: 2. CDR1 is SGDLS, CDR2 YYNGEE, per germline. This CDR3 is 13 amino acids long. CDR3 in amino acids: CASSVWEGYEQYF. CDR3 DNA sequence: TGTGCCAGCAGCGTTTGGGAGGGCTACGAGCAGTACTTC.

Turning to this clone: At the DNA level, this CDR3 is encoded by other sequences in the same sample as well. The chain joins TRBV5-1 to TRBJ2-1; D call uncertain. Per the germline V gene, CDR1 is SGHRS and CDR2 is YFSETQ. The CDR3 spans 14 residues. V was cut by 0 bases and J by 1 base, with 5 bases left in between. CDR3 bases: TGCGCCAGCAGCTTGGGCGATTCCTACAATGAGCAGTTCTTC. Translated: CASSLGDSYNEQFF.